The rows below give T cell receptor beta chains drawn from one sample of a study of T cell responses to AZD1222 COVID-19 vaccine. Measured with immunoSEQ multiplex PCR; TCRdb has only the in-frame clones, and not every one. The sample lists around 110,000 clones; approximately 86% were seen once. The sequenced sample was peripheral blood, obtained on day 0 of AZD1222 vaccination. Receptors originate from an adult in good health. The CDR3 runs from the conserved cysteine through the conserved F or W. A D gene is named only where the DNA matches it firmly. Some rows have no size entry. The others give once, few or many, or a class for an expanded clone.

d_call: NA; cdr3_length: 14; clone_size: once; j_call: TRBJ1-2; v_call: TRBV30; cdr3_aa: CAWSPPLISYGYTF; cdr3_nt: TGTGCCTGGAGCCCCCCCCTCATTTCCTATGGCTACACCTTC
d_call: NA; cdr3_length: 14; clone_size: NA; j_call: TRBJ2-2; v_call: TRBV27; cdr3_aa: CASSLGPNTGELFF; cdr3_nt: TGTGCCAGCAGTTTAGGCCCGAACACCGGGGAGCTGTTTTTT
d_call: NA; cdr3_length: 14; clone_size: NA; j_call: TRBJ2-7; v_call: TRBV7-9; cdr3_aa: CASSLSGWGDEQYF; cdr3_nt: TGTGCCAGCAGCTTATCGGGTTGGGGCGACGAGCAGTACTTC
d_call: NA; cdr3_length: 15; clone_size: many; j_call: TRBJ1-5; v_call: TRBV27; cdr3_aa: CASSLYNRDNQPQHF; cdr3_nt: TGTGCCAGCAGTTTGTATAACAGGGACAATCAGCCCCAGCATTTT
d_call: NA; cdr3_length: 14; clone_size: NA; j_call: TRBJ2-2; v_call: TRBV11-2; cdr3_aa: CASSLWGEAGELFF; cdr3_nt: TGTGCCAGCAGCTTATGGGGTGAGGCCGGGGAGCTGTTTTTT
d_call: NA; cdr3_length: 15; clone_size: once; j_call: TRBJ1-5; v_call: TRBV6-2/TRBV6-3; cdr3_aa: CASSRTSMVGQPQHF; cdr3_nt: TGTGCCAGCAGTCGGACGTCCATGGTCGGTCAGCCCCAGCATTTT
d_call: NA; cdr3_length: 13; clone_size: NA; j_call: TRBJ1-1; v_call: TRBV23-1; cdr3_aa: CASSQSWGNPAFF; cdr3_nt: TGCGCCAGCAGTCAATCGTGGGGAAATCCGGCTTTCTTT
d_call: NA; cdr3_length: 14; clone_size: NA; j_call: TRBJ1-1; v_call: TRBV19; cdr3_aa: CASSMGRVGTEAFF; cdr3_nt: TGTGCCAGTAGTATGGGCAGGGTCGGCACTGAAGCTTTCTTT
d_call: TRBD1; cdr3_length: 15; clone_size: NA; j_call: TRBJ1-2; v_call: TRBV4-3; cdr3_aa: CASSQGQGASYGYTF; cdr3_nt: TGCGCCAGCAGCCAAGGCCAGGGGGCTTCCTATGGCTACACCTTC
d_call: TRBD2; cdr3_length: 18; clone_size: NA; j_call: TRBJ2-1; v_call: TRBV5-1; cdr3_aa: CASSPYSTSGSLWNEQFF; cdr3_nt: TGCGCCAGCAGCCCCTACTCGACTAGCGGGAGTCTTTGGAATGAGCAGTTCTTC
d_call: NA; cdr3_length: 14; clone_size: NA; j_call: TRBJ2-7; v_call: TRBV18; cdr3_aa: CASSPSAVTYEQYF; cdr3_nt: TGTGCCAGCTCACCATCGGCAGTGACCTACGAGCAGTACTTC
d_call: NA; cdr3_length: 15; clone_size: NA; j_call: TRBJ1-1; v_call: TRBV7-9; cdr3_aa: CASSLLATGDTEAFF; cdr3_nt: TGTGCCAGCAGCTTACTCGCGACGGGGGACACTGAAGCTTTCTTT
d_call: NA; cdr3_length: 13; clone_size: NA; j_call: TRBJ1-2; v_call: TRBV11-2; cdr3_aa: CASSQDNRWGYTF; cdr3_nt: TGTGCCAGCAGCCAGGACAACCGTTGGGGCTACACCTTC
d_call: NA; cdr3_length: 14; clone_size: NA; j_call: TRBJ1-4; v_call: TRBV7-2; cdr3_aa: CASSLELSDEKLFF; cdr3_nt: TGTGCCAGCAGCTTAGAATTGTCAGATGAAAAACTGTTTTTT
d_call: NA; cdr3_length: 13; clone_size: NA; j_call: TRBJ1-6; v_call: TRBV11-3; cdr3_aa: CASSLVHNSPLHF; cdr3_nt: TGTGCCAGCAGCTTAGTTCACAATTCACCCCTCCACTTT
d_call: NA; cdr3_length: 14; clone_size: NA; j_call: TRBJ1-1; v_call: TRBV19; cdr3_aa: CASSLGTENTEAFF; cdr3_nt: TGTGCCAGTAGTTTAGGGACCGAGAACACTGAAGCTTTCTTT
d_call: NA; cdr3_length: 12; clone_size: NA; j_call: TRBJ2-7; v_call: TRBV11-2; cdr3_aa: CASSLIRTEQYF; cdr3_nt: TGTGCCAGCAGCTTAATCCGTACAGAGCAGTACTTC
d_call: NA; cdr3_length: 16; clone_size: NA; j_call: TRBJ1-1; v_call: TRBV7-2; cdr3_aa: CASSRGSPGDGSEAFF; cdr3_nt: TGTGCCAGCAGCCGGGGCAGTCCCGGGGACGGCTCTGAAGCTTTCTTT
d_call: TRBD1; cdr3_length: 16; clone_size: NA; j_call: TRBJ1-3; v_call: TRBV18; cdr3_aa: CASSLRTQGAGNTIYF; cdr3_nt: TGTGCCAGCTCACTCAGGACACAGGGGGCTGGAAACACCATATATTTT
d_call: NA; cdr3_length: 16; clone_size: NA; j_call: TRBJ2-3; v_call: TRBV28; cdr3_aa: CASSPRHWTTTDTQYF; cdr3_nt: TGTGCCAGCAGTCCGAGACACTGGACAACCACAGATACGCAGTATTTT
d_call: TRBD1; cdr3_length: 14; clone_size: NA; j_call: TRBJ1-2; v_call: TRBV9; cdr3_aa: CASSVGSAGGGYTF; cdr3_nt: TGTGCCAGCAGCGTAGGAAGTGCAGGGGGAGGCTACACCTTC
d_call: TRBD2; cdr3_length: 19; clone_size: NA; j_call: TRBJ2-5; v_call: TRBV7-8; cdr3_aa: CASSLPGTSGDFTQETQYF; cdr3_nt: TGTGCCAGCAGCTTACCGGGGACTAGCGGGGACTTTACCCAAGAGACCCAGTACTTC
d_call: NA; cdr3_length: 16; clone_size: NA; j_call: TRBJ1-5; v_call: TRBV30; cdr3_aa: CAWTSGSAYSNQPQHF; cdr3_nt: TGTGCCTGGACCAGTGGGAGTGCTTATAGCAATCAGCCCCAGCATTTT
d_call: TRBD2; cdr3_length: 15; clone_size: NA; j_call: TRBJ2-5; v_call: TRBV7-6; cdr3_aa: CASSSLAGAGETQYF; cdr3_nt: TGTGCCAGCAGCTCGCTAGCGGGAGCAGGAGAGACCCAGTACTTC
d_call: NA; cdr3_length: 14; clone_size: NA; j_call: TRBJ1-4; v_call: TRBV5-1; cdr3_aa: CASSLAATNEKLFF; cdr3_nt: TGCGCCAGCAGCTTGGCTGCAACTAATGAAAAACTGTTTTTT
d_call: NA; cdr3_length: 14; clone_size: few; j_call: TRBJ1-4; v_call: TRBV15; cdr3_aa: CATSRKGFGEKLFF; cdr3_nt: TGTGCCACCAGCAGGAAGGGATTCGGGGAAAAACTGTTTTTT
d_call: NA; cdr3_length: 12; clone_size: NA; j_call: TRBJ2-1; v_call: TRBV7-2; cdr3_aa: CASTIGDNEQFF; cdr3_nt: TGTGCCAGCACTATTGGAGACAATGAGCAGTTCTTC
d_call: NA; cdr3_length: 14; clone_size: NA; j_call: TRBJ1-4; v_call: TRBV7-2; cdr3_aa: CASSSGGLGEKLFF; cdr3_nt: TGTGCCAGCAGCTCCGGTGGGTTAGGAGAAAAACTGTTTTTT
d_call: NA; cdr3_length: 17; clone_size: NA; j_call: TRBJ2-5; v_call: TRBV3-1/TRBV3-2; cdr3_aa: CASSQELVGQGAETQYF; cdr3_nt: TGTGCCAGCAGCCAAGAGTTGGTTGGGCAAGGGGCAGAGACCCAGTACTTC
d_call: NA; cdr3_length: 14; clone_size: few; j_call: TRBJ1-1; v_call: TRBV5-6; cdr3_aa: CASSRPMWDTEAFF; cdr3_nt: TGTGCCAGCAGCCGACCGATGTGGGACACTGAAGCTTTCTTT
d_call: TRBD1; cdr3_length: 16; clone_size: NA; j_call: TRBJ2-1; v_call: TRBV7-2; cdr3_aa: CASSTVGQGVFNEQFF; cdr3_nt: TGTGCCAGCAGCACAGTGGGACAGGGGGTCTTCAATGAGCAGTTCTTC
d_call: TRBD1; cdr3_length: 15; clone_size: few; j_call: TRBJ2-7; v_call: TRBV15; cdr3_aa: CATSENRGPVYEQYF; cdr3_nt: TGTGCCACCAGCGAGAACAGGGGGCCCGTCTACGAGCAGTACTTC
d_call: TRBD1; cdr3_length: 16; clone_size: few; j_call: TRBJ2-7; v_call: TRBV28; cdr3_aa: CAHNCSFRDRGHEQYF; cdr3_nt: TGTGCCCACAACTGTTCTTTCCGGGACAGGGGCCACGAGCAGTACTTC
d_call: TRBD1; cdr3_length: 15; clone_size: NA; j_call: TRBJ1-5; v_call: TRBV19; cdr3_aa: CASTPDRGDNQPQHF; cdr3_nt: TGTGCCAGTACCCCGGACAGGGGGGACAATCAGCCCCAGCATTTT
d_call: NA; cdr3_length: 15; clone_size: NA; j_call: TRBJ2-1; v_call: TRBV5-1; cdr3_aa: CASNFPGHSYNEQFF; cdr3_nt: TGCGCCAGCAACTTTCCGGGACATTCCTACAATGAGCAGTTCTTC
d_call: NA; cdr3_length: 15; clone_size: NA; j_call: TRBJ2-1; v_call: TRBV9; cdr3_aa: CASSVEAGNLNEQFF; cdr3_nt: TGTGCCAGCAGCGTAGAGGCGGGGAATCTCAATGAGCAGTTCTTC
d_call: TRBD1; cdr3_length: 15; clone_size: NA; j_call: TRBJ2-7; v_call: TRBV6-5; cdr3_aa: CASSYSTGALYEQYF; cdr3_nt: TGTGCCAGCAGTTACTCGACAGGGGCCCTCTACGAGCAGTACTTC
d_call: NA; cdr3_length: 15; clone_size: NA; j_call: TRBJ2-7; v_call: TRBV4-1; cdr3_aa: CASSLTWTPTYEQYF; cdr3_nt: TGCGCCAGCAGCCTCACGTGGACACCGACCTACGAGCAGTACTTC
d_call: TRBD1; cdr3_length: 16; clone_size: NA; j_call: TRBJ1-1; v_call: TRBV5-8; cdr3_aa: CASSLPLDRGLTEAFF; cdr3_nt: TGTGCCAGCAGCTTGCCTTTAGACAGGGGGCTTACTGAAGCTTTCTTT
d_call: NA; cdr3_length: 13; clone_size: NA; j_call: TRBJ1-2; v_call: TRBV5-4; cdr3_aa: CAHRQVGGYGYTF; cdr3_nt: TGTGCCCACCGGCAGGTGGGGGGCTATGGCTACACCTTC
d_call: NA; cdr3_length: 15; clone_size: NA; j_call: TRBJ2-2; v_call: TRBV9; cdr3_aa: CASSVLAEGAGELFF; cdr3_nt: TGTGCCAGCAGCGTACTGGCGGAGGGGGCCGGGGAGCTGTTTTTT
d_call: NA; cdr3_length: 12; clone_size: NA; j_call: TRBJ1-2; v_call: TRBV7-2; cdr3_aa: CASSYWDYGYTF; cdr3_nt: TGTGCCAGCAGTTATTGGGACTATGGCTACACCTTC
d_call: TRBD1; cdr3_length: 22; clone_size: few; j_call: TRBJ1-2; v_call: TRBV6-4; cdr3_aa: CASSDSSGIPHRGCFRYGGYTF; cdr3_nt: TGTGCCAGCAGTGACTCGAGTGGGATCCCCCACAGGGGGTGTTTCAGGTATGGTGGCTACACCTTC
d_call: NA; cdr3_length: 14; clone_size: NA; j_call: TRBJ2-1; v_call: TRBV4-3; cdr3_aa: CASSQALGINEQFF; cdr3_nt: TGCGCCAGCAGCCAAGCGCTCGGGATTAATGAGCAGTTCTTC
d_call: NA; cdr3_length: 14; clone_size: NA; j_call: TRBJ1-1; v_call: TRBV11-1; cdr3_aa: CASSLRRVNTEAFF; cdr3_nt: TGTGCCAGCAGCTTAAGGAGGGTGAACACTGAAGCTTTCTTT
d_call: NA; cdr3_length: 12; clone_size: few; j_call: TRBJ1-2; v_call: TRBV28; cdr3_aa: CASRRSRDGYTF; cdr3_nt: TGTGCCAGCAGGAGATCACGGGATGGCTACACCTTC
d_call: NA; cdr3_length: 13; clone_size: NA; j_call: TRBJ2-3; v_call: TRBV5-1; cdr3_aa: CASSWTSTDTQYF; cdr3_nt: TGCGCCAGCAGCTGGACCTCCACAGATACGCAGTATTTT
d_call: NA; cdr3_length: 14; clone_size: NA; j_call: TRBJ1-6; v_call: TRBV19; cdr3_aa: CASSMVGALSPLHF; cdr3_nt: TGTGCCAGTAGTATGGTAGGAGCTCTTTCACCCCTCCACTTT
d_call: TRBD2; cdr3_length: 14; clone_size: NA; j_call: TRBJ2-5; v_call: TRBV5-1; cdr3_aa: CASSSQGLSETQYF; cdr3_nt: TGCGCCAGCAGCTCCCAGGGACTATCTGAGACCCAGTACTTC
d_call: NA; cdr3_length: 14; clone_size: NA; j_call: TRBJ1-2; v_call: TRBV5-1; cdr3_aa: CASSPGAGNYGYTF; cdr3_nt: TGCGCCAGCAGCCCGGGAGCGGGAAACTATGGCTACACCTTC
d_call: NA; cdr3_length: 14; clone_size: NA; j_call: TRBJ1-6; v_call: TRBV18; cdr3_aa: CASSNGGEGSPLHF; cdr3_nt: TGTGCCAGCTCTAACGGGGGAGAGGGTTCACCCCTCCACTTT
d_call: TRBD2; cdr3_length: 17; clone_size: NA; j_call: TRBJ2-1; v_call: TRBV6-2/TRBV6-3; cdr3_aa: CASSFPGLAGGFNEQFF; cdr3_nt: TGTGCCAGCAGTTTCCCGGGACTAGCGGGGGGGTTCAATGAGCAGTTCTTC
d_call: NA; cdr3_length: 15; clone_size: NA; j_call: TRBJ2-1; v_call: TRBV29-1; cdr3_aa: CSVDLGAGSYNEQFF; cdr3_nt: TGCAGCGTTGACCTGGGGGCAGGGTCCTACAATGAGCAGTTCTTC
d_call: NA; cdr3_length: 13; clone_size: NA; j_call: TRBJ2-7; v_call: TRBV28; cdr3_aa: CASSRRGAYEQYF; cdr3_nt: TGTGCCAGCAGTCGCAGGGGGGCCTACGAGCAGTACTTC
d_call: TRBD1; cdr3_length: 13; clone_size: NA; j_call: TRBJ1-1; v_call: TRBV3-1/TRBV3-2; cdr3_aa: CASTDREATEAFF; cdr3_nt: TGTGCCAGCACCGACAGGGAGGCCACTGAAGCTTTCTTT